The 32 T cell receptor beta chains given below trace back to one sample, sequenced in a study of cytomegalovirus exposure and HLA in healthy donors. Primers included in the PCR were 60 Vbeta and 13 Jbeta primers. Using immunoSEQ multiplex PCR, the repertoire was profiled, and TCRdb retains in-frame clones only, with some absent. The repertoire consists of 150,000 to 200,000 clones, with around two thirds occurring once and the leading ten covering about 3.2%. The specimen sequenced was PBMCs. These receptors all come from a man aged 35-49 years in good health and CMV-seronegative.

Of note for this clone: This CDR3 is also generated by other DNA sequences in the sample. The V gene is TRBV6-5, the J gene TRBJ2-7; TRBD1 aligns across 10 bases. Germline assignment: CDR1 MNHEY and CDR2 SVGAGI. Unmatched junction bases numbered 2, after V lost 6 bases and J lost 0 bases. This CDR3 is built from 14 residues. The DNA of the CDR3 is TGTGCCAGCAGGGGACAGGGGAGCTCCTACGAGCAGTACTTC. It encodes CASRGQGSSYEQYF.

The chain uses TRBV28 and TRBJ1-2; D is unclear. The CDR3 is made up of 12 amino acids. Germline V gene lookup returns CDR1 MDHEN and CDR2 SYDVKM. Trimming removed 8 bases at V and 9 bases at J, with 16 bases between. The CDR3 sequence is CASSRSGKSYTF. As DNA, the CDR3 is TGTGCCAGCTCCAGGTCGGGGAAAAGCTACACCTTC.

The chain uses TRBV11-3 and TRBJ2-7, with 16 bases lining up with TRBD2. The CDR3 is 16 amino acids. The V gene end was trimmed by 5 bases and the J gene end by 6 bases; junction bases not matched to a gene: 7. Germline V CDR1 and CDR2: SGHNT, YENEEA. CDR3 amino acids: CASSPGLAGGLGEQYF. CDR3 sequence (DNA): TGTGCCAGCAGCCCGGGACTAGCGGGAGGGCTCGGCGAGCAGTACTTC.

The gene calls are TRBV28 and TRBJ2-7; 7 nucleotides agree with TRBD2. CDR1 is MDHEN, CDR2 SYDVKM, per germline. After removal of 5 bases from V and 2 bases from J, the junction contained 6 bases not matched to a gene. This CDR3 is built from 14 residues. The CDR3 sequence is CASSVGGGPYEQYF. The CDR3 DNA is TGTGCCAGCAGTGTGGGGGGGGGACCCTACGAGCAGTACTTC.

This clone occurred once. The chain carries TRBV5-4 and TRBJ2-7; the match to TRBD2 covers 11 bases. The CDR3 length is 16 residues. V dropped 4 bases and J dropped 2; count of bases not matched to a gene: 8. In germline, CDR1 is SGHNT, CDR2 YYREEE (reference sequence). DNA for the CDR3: TGTGCCAGCAGCGAAGACTTAGCGGGAGGGACCTACGAGCAGTACTTC. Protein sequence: CASSEDLAGGTYEQYF.

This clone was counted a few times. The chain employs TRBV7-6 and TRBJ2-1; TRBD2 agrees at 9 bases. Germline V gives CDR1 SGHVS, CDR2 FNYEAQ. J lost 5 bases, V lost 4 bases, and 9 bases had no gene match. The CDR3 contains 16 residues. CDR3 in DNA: TGTGCCAGCAGCTCCCCGGCTAGCGGGGATCACAATGAGCAGTTCTTC. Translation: CASSSPASGDHNEQFF.

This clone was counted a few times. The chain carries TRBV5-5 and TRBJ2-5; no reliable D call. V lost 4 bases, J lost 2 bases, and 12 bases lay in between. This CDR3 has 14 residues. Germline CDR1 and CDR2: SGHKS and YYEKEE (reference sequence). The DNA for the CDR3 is TGTGCCAGCAGCCTCTGGCGGCAGCAAGAGACCCAGTACTTC. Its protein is CASSLWRQQETQYF.

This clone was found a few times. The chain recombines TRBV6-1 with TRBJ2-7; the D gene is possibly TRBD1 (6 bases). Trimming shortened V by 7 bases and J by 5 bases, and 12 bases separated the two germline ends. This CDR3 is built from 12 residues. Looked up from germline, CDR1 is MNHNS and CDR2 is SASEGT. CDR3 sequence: CASTLQGNEQYF. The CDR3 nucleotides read TGTGCCAGCACCCTCCAGGGGAACGAGCAGTACTTC.

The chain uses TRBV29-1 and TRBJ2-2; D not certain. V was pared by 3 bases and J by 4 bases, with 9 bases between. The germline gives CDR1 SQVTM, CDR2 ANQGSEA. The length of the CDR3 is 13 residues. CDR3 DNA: TGCAGCGTTGAGGGCGAAGGCACCGGGGAGCTGTTTTTT. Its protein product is CSVEGEGTGELFF.

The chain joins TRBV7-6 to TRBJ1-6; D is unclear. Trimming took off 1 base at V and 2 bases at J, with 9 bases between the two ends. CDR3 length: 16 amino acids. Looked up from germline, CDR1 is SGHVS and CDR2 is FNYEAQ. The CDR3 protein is CASSLEPSPYNSPLHF. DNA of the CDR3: TGTGCCAGCAGCTTAGAACCGAGTCCCTATAATTCACCCCTCCACTTT.

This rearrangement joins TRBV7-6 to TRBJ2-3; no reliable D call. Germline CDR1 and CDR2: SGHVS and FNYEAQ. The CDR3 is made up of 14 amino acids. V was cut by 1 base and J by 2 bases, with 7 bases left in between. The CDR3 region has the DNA TGTGCCAGCAGCTTAGTGAGGTCCACAGATACGCAGTATTTT. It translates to CASSLVRSTDTQYF. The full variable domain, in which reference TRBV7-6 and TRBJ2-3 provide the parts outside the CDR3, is GAGVSQSPRYKVTKRGQDVALRCDPISGHVSLYWYRQALGQGPEFLTYFNYEAQQDKSGLPNDRFSAERPEGSISTLTIQRTEQRDSAMYRCASSLVRSTDTQYFGPGTRLTVL.

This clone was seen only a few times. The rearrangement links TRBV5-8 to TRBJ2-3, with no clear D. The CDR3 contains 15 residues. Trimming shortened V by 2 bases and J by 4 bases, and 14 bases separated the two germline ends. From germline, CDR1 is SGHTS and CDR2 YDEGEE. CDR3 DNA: TGTGCCAGCAGCTTTTGGCAGCACAGCTCAGATACGCAGTATTTT. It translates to CASSFWQHSSDTQYF.

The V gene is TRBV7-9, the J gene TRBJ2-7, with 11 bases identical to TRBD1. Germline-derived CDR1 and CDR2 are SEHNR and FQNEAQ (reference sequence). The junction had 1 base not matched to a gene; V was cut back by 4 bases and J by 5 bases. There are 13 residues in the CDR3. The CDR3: CASSWDRGNEQYF. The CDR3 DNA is TGTGCCAGCAGCTGGGACAGGGGGAACGAGCAGTACTTC.

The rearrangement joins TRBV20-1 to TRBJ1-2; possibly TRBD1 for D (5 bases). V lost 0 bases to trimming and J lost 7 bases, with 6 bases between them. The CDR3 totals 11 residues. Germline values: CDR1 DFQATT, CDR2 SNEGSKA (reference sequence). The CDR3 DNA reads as TGCAGTGCTAGAGATAGGGGTGGCTACACCTTC. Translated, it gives CSARDRGGYTF.

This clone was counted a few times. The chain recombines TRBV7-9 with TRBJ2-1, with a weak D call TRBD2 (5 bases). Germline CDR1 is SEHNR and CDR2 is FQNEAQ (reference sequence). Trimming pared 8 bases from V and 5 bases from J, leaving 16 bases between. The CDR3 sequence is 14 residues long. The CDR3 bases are TGTGCCAGCCTCTTCGGGCTAGCAGACAATGAGCAGTTCTTC. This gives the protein CASLFGLADNEQFF.

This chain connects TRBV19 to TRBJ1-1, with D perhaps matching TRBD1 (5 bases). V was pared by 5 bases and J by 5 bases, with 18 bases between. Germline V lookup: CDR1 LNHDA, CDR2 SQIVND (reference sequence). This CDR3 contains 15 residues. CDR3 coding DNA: TGTGCCAGTAGTCCTGACAGCCTAGGTAGAACTGAAGCTTTCTTT. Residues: CASSPDSLGRTEAFF.

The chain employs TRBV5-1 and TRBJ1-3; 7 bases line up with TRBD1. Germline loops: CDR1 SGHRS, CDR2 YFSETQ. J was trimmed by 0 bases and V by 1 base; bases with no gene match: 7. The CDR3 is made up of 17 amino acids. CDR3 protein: CASSLRTGEISGNTIYF. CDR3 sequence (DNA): TGCGCCAGCAGCTTGAGGACAGGCGAAATCTCTGGAAACACCATATATTTT.

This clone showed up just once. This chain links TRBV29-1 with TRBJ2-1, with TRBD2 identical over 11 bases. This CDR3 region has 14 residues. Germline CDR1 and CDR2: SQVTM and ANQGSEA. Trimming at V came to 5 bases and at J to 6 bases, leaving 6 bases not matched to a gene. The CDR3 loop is CSVSYGLAGNEQFF. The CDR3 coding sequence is TGCAGCGTTTCCTACGGACTAGCGGGCAATGAGCAGTTCTTC.

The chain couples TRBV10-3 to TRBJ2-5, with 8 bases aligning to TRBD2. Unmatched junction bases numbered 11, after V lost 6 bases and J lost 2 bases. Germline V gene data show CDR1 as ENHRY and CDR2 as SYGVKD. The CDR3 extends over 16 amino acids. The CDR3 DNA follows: TGTGCCATCAGCCCAACTAGCGGATGGGAACAAGAGACCCAGTACTTC. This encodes CAISPTSGWEQETQYF.

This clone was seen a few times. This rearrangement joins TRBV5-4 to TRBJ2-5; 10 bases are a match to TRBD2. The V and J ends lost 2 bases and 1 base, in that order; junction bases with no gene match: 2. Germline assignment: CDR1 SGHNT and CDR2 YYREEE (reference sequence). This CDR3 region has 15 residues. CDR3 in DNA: TGTGCCAGCAGCTTAGCGGGAGGGACCCAAGAGACCCAGTACTTC. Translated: CASSLAGGTQETQYF.

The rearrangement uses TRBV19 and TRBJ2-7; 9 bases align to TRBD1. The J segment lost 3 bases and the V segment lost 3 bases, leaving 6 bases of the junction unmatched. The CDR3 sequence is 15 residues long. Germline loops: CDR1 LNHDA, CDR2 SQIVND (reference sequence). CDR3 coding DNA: TGTGCCAGTAGTATTAATGGGGACAGGGACTACGAGCAGTACTTC. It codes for CASSINGDRDYEQYF.

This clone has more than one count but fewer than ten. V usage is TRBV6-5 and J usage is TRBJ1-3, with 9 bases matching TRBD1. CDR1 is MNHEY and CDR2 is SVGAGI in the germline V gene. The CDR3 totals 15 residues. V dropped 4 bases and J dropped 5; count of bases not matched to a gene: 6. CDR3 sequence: CASSFLDRGRNTIYF. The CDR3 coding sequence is TGTGCCAGCAGTTTTCTCGACAGGGGGAGAAACACCATATATTTT.

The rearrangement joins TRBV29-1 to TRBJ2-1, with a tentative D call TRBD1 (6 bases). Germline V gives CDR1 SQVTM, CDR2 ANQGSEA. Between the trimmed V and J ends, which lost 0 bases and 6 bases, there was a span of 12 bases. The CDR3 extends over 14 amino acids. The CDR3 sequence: CSVEEFGQLNEQFF. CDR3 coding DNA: TGCAGCGTTGAAGAGTTTGGACAGCTCAATGAGCAGTTCTTC.

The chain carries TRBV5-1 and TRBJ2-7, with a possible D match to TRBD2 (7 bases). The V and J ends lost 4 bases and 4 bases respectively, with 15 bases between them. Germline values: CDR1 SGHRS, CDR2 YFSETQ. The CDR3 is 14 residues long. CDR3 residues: CASSPGRGAYEQYF. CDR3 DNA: TGCGCCAGCAGCCCGGGACGGGGGGCATACGAGCAGTACTTC.

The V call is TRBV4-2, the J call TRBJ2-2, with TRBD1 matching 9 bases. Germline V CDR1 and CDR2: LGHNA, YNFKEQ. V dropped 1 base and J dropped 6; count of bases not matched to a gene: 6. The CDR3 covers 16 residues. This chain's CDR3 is CASSQGTGVVAGELFF. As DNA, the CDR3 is TGTGCCAGCAGCCAAGGGACAGGGGTGGTCGCCGGGGAGCTGTTTTTT.

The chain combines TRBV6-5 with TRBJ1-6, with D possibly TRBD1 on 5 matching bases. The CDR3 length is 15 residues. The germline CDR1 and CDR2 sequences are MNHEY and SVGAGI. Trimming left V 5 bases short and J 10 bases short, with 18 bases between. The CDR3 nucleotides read TGTGCCAGCAGTAAGAACCAGGGAATTGGCTCACCCCTCCACTTT. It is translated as CASSKNQGIGSPLHF.

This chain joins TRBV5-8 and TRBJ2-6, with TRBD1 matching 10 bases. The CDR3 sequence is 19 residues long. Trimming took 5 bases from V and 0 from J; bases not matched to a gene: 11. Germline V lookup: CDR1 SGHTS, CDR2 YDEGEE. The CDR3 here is CASRVAGQGSGSGANVLTF. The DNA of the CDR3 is TGTGCCAGCAGGGTTGCGGGACAGGGGTCGGGCTCTGGGGCCAACGTCCTGACTTTC.

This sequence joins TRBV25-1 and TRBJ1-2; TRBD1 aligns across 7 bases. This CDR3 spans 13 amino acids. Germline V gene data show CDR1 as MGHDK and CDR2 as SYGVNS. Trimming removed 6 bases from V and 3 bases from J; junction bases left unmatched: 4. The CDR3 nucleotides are TGTGCCAGCAGGGGGACAGCGGACTATGGCTACACCTTC. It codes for CASRGTADYGYTF.

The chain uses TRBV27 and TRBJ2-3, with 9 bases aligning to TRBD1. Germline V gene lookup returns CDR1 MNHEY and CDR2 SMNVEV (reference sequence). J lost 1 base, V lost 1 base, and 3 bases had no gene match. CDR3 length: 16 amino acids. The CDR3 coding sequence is TGTGCCAGCAGTTTATACCGGACAGGGGGCACAGATACGCAGTATTTT. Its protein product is CASSLYRTGGTDTQYF.

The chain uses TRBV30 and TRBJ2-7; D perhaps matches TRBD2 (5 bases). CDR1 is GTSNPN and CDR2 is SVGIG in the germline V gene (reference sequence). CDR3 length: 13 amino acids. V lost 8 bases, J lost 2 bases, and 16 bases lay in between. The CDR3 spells CAGRFERTYEQYF. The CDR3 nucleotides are TGTGCCGGGCGTTTCGAGCGGACCTACGAGCAGTACTTC.

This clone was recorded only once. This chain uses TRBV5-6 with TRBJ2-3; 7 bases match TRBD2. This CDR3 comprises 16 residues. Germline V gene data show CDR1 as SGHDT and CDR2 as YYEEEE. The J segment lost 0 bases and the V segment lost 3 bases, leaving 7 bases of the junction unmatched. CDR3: CASSYGSSGSTDTQYF. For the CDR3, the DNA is TGTGCCAGCAGCTATGGGAGTAGCGGGAGCACAGATACGCAGTATTTT.

CDR3 nucleotides: TGCGCCAGCAGCCCGGATACCGGGACAGGGGCGTACGAGCAGTACTTC. It specifies CASSPDTGTGAYEQYF. The genes are TRBV5-1 and TRBJ2-7, with 10 bases matching TRBD1. V was pared by 4 bases and J by 4 bases, with 11 bases of the junction left unmatched. The CDR3 is made up of 16 amino acids. Germline V gives CDR1 SGHRS, CDR2 YFSETQ.